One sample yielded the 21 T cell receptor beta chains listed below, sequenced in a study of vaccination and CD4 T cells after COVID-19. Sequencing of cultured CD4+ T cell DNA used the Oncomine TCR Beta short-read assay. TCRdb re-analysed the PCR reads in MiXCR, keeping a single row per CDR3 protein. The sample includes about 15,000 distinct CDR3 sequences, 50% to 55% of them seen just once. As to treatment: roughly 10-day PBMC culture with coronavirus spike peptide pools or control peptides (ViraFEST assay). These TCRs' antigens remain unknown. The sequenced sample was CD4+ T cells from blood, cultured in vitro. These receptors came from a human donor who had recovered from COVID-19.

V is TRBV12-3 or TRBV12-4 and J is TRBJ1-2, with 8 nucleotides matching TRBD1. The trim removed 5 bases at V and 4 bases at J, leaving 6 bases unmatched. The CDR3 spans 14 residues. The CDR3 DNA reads TGTGCCAGCAGTGGGCAGGGGGCATTCTATGGCTACACCTTC. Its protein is CASSGQGAFYGYTF.

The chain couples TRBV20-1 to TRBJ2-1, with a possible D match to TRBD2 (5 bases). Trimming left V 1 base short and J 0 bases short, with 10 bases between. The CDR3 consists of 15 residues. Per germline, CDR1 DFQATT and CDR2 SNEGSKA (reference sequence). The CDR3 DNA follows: TGCAGTGCTAGAGGTACGGGGAGCTCCTACAATGAGCAGTTCTTC. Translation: CSARGTGSSYNEQFF.

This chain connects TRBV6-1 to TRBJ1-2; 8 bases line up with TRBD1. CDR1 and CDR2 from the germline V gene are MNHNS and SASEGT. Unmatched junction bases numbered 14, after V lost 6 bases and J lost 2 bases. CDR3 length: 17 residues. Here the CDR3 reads CASSHQNNRGRNYGYTF. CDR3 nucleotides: TGTGCCAGCAGCCACCAAAATAACAGGGGGAGGAACTATGGCTACACCTTC.

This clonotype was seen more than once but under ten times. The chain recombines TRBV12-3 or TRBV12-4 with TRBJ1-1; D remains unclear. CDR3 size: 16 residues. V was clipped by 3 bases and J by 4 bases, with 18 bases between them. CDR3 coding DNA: TGTGCCAGCAGTTTGAGGTGGGTAAGCGCGGGCACTGAAGCTTTCTTT. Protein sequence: CASSLRWVSAGTEAFF.

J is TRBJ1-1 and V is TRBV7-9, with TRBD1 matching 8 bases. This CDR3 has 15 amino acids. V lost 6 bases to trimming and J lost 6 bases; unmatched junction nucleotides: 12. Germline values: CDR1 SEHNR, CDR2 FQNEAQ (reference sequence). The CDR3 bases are TGTGCCAGCAGTTCTTACACAGGGGGTAGGTCTGAAGCTTTCTTT. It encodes CASSSYTGGRSEAFF. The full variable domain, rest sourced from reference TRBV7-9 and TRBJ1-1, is DTGVSQNPRHKITKRGQNVTFRCDPISEHNRLYWYRQTLGQGPEFLTYFQNEAQLEKSRLLSDRFSAERPKGSFSTLEIQRTEQGDSAMYLCASSSYTGGRSEAFFGQGTRLTVV.

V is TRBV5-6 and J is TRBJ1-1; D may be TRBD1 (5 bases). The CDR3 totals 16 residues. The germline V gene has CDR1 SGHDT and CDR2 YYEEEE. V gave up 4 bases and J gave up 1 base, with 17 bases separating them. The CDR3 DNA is TGTGCCAGCAGCAGATTAATCAGGACATCGAACACTGAAGCTTTCTTT. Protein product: CASSRLIRTSNTEAFF.

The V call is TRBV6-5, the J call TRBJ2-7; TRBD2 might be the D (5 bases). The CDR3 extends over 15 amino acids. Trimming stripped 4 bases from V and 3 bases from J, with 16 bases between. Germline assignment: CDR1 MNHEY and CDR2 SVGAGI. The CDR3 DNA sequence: TGTGCCAGCAGTTCCCTTGGTAGCGACGGCTACGAGCAGTACTTC. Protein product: CASSSLGSDGYEQYF.

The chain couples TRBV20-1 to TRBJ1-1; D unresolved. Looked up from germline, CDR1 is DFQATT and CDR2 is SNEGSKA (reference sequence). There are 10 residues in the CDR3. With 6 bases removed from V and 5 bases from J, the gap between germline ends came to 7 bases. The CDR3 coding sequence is TGCAGTGCCGGGTGGACTGAAGCTTTCTTT. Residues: CSAGWTEAFF.

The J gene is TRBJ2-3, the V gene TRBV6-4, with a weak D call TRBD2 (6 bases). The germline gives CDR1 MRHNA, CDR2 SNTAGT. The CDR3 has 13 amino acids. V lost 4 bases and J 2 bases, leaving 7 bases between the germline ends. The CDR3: CASSAGDTDTQYF. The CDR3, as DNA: TGTGCCAGCAGTGCGGGAGACACAGATACGCAGTATTTT.

DNA of the CDR3: TGTGCCTGGAGTGCGGGACAGGGCGGTGGTCAGCCCCAGCATTTT. Translated: CAWSAGQGGGQPQHF. The rearrangement uses TRBV30 and TRBJ1-5, with TRBD1 matching over 9 bases. Germline CDR1 and CDR2: GTSNPN and SVGIG (reference sequence). The CDR3 covers 15 residues. V lost 1 base and J lost 6; bases outside the gene matches: 7. Full variable domain (outside the CDR3, taken from reference TRBV30 and TRBJ1-5): SQTIHQWPATLVQPVGSPLSLECTVEGTSNPNLYWYRQAAGRGLQLLFYSVGIGQISSEVPQNLSASRPQDRQFILSSKKLLLSDSGFYLCAWSAGQGGGQPQHFGDGTRLSIL.

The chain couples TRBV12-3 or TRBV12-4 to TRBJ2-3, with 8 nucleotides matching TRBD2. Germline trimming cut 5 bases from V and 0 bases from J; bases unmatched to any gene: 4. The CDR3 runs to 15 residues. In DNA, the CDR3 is TGTGCCAGCAGTCCTCTAGCGGGTAGCACAGATACGCAGTATTTT. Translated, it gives CASSPLAGSTDTQYF.

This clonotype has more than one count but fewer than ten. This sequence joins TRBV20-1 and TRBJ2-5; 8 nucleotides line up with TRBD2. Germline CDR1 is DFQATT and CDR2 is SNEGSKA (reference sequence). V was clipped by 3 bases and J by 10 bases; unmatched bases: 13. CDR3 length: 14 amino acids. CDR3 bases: TGCAGTGCTAGGCAATCGGGGGGGCCATGGGACCAGTACTTC. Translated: CSARQSGGPWDQYF.

The CDR3 DNA sequence: TGTGCCAGCAGTTACATCTCGACAGGGGGATTCACTGAAGCTTTCTTT. Translation: CASSYISTGGFTEAFF. J is TRBJ1-1 and V is TRBV6-2 or TRBV6-3, with 9 nucleotides matching TRBD1. The CDR3 has 16 residues. The germline V gene encodes CDR1 MNHEY and CDR2 SVGEGT. The J segment lost 4 bases and the V segment lost 2 bases, leaving 8 bases of the junction unmatched.

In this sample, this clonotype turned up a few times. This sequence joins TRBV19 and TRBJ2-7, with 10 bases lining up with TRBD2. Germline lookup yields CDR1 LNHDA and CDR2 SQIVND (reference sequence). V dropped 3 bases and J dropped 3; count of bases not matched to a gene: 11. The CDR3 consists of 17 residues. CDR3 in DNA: TGTGCCAGTAGTATGCTAGGGACTAGCGTACCTATCTACGAGCAGTACTTC. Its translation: CASSMLGTSVPIYEQYF.

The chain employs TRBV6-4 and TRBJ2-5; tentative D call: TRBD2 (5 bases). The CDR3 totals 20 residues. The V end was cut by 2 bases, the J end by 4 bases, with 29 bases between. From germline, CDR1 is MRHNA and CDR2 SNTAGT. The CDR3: CASSDTPRIRTGRVGETQYF. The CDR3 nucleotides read TGTGCCAGCAGTGACACCCCCCGGATAAGAACGGGGAGAGTTGGAGAGACCCAGTACTTC.

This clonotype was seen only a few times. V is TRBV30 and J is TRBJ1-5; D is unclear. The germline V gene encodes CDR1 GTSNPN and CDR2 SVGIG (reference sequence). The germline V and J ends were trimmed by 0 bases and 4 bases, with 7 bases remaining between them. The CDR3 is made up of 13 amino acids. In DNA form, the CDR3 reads TGTGCCTGGAGTGTATCGGAGAATCAGCCCCAGCATTTT. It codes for CAWSVSENQPQHF.

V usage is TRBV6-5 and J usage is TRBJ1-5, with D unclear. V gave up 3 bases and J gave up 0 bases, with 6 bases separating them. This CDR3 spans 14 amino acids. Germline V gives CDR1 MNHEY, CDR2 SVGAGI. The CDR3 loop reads CASSYQPSNQPQHF. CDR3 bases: TGTGCCAGCAGTTATCAGCCTAGCAATCAGCCCCAGCATTTT.

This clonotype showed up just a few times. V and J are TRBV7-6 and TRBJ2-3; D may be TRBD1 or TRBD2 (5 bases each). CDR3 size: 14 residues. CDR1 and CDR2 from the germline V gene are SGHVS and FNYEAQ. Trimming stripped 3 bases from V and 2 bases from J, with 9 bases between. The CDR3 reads CASSLRGDTDTQYF. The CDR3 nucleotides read TGTGCCAGCAGCTTGAGAGGGGACACAGATACGCAGTATTTT.

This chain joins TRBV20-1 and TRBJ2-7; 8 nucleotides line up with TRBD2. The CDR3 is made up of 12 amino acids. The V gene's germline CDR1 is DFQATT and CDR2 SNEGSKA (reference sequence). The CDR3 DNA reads TGCGCCCAGAGGAGCGGGAGCTACGAGCAGTACTTC. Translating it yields CAQRSGSYEQYF.

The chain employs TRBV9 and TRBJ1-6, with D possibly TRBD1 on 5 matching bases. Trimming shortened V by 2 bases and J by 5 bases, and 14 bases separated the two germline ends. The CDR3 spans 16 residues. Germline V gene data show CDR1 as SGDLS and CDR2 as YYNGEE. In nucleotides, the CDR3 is TGTGCCAGCAGCGTCAGTCCGGGGGTGGATAATTCACCCCTCCACTTT. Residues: CASSVSPGVDNSPLHF.

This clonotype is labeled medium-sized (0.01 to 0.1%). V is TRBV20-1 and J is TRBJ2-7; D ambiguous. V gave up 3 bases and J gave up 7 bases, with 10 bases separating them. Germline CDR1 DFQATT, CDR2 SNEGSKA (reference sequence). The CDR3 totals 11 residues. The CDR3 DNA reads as TGCAGTGCTAGCGCATCCAGAGAGCAGTACTTC. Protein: CSASASREQYF.